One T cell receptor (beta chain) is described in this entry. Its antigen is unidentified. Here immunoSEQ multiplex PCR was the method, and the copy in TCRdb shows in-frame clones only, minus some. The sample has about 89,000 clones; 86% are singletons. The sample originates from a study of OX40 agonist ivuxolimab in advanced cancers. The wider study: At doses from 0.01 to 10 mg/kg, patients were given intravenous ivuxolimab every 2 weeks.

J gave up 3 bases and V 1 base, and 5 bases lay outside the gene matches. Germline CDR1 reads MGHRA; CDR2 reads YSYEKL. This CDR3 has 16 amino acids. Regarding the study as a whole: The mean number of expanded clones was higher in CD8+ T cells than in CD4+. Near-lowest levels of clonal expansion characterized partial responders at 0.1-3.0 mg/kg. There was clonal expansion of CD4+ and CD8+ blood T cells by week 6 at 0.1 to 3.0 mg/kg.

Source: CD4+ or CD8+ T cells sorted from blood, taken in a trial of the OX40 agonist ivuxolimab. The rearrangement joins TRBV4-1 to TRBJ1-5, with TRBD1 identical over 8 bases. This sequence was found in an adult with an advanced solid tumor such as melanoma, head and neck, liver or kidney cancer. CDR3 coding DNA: TGCGCCAGCAGCCAAGGATCGGACAGGGCCAATCAGCCCCAGCATTTT. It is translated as CASSQGSDRANQPQHF.